The 4 T cell receptor beta chains presented below share a single source sample, sequenced in a study of T cell responses to AZD1222 COVID-19 vaccine. This table comes from immunoSEQ multiplex PCR, and its TCRdb copy is limited to in-frame clones, with some not included. The sample shows about 130,000 clones, 88% of them seen only once. The sequencing used peripheral blood, collected on day 0 of AZD1222 vaccination. Receptor source: an adult in good health.

The chain is built from TRBV20-1 and TRBJ2-5, with D possibly TRBD2 on 5 matching bases. Germline-derived CDR1 and CDR2 are DFQATT and SNEGSKA (reference sequence). The CDR3 has 11 residues. Trimming cost V 6 bases and J 6 bases, with 11 bases left between them. The DNA of the CDR3 is TGCAGTGCCCGAGGGTCAAAGACCCAGTACTTC. Translated: CSARGSKTQYF.

This chain links TRBV19 with TRBJ2-2; the D is unclear. V lost 7 bases to trimming and J lost 1 base, with 10 bases between them. CDR3 length: 14 amino acids. The germline gives CDR1 LNHDA, CDR2 SQIVND (reference sequence). In DNA form, the CDR3 reads TGTGCCAGTATCGGCAGATGGAACACCGGGGAGCTGTTTTTT. This gives the protein CASIGRWNTGELFF.

A note on this clone: Other DNA sequences in this sample translate to the same CDR3. The chain recombines TRBV27 with TRBJ1-5, with 8 bases aligning to TRBD1. V was pared by 5 bases and J by 5 bases, with 2 bases of the junction left unmatched. CDR1 is MNHEY, CDR2 SMNVEV, per germline (reference sequence). The CDR3 totals 13 residues. In DNA form, the CDR3 reads TGTGCCAGCAGTACACAGGGGGATCAGCCCCAGCATTTT. Translated, it gives CASSTQGDQPQHF.

This clone was detected once. This chain uses TRBV7-2 with TRBJ2-1, with TRBD1 identical over 7 bases. The CDR3 consists of 15 residues. V gave up 6 bases and J gave up 6 bases; unmatched junction bases: 11. Germline CDR1 is SGHTA and CDR2 is FQGNSA. The CDR3 coding sequence is TGTGCCAGCAGTCGTACGGGACAGCGCGCCAATGAGCAGTTCTTC. Its protein product is CASSRTGQRANEQFF.